The 25 T cell receptor beta chains listed next were all sequenced from one sample in a study of cytotoxic CD8 clonotypes in ibrutinib-treated CLL. Profiled with immunoSEQ multiplex PCR; TCRdb holds only in-frame clones, not every one. Of some 120,000 clones in the sample, roughly 84% were seen once. Sequencing was performed on PBMCs, taken after 24 months of ibrutinib treatment. These TCRs come from a human donor with chronic lymphocytic leukemia.

This clone occurred once. This chain links TRBV7-9 with TRBJ1-3, with D uncertain. There are 16 residues in the CDR3. V was clipped by 1 base and J by 0 bases, with 10 bases between them. Germline V CDR1 and CDR2: SEHNR, FQNEAQ (reference sequence). The CDR3 spells CASSLEAVISGNTIYF. The CDR3 DNA sequence: TGTGCCAGCAGCTTAGAAGCAGTGATCTCTGGAAACACCATATATTTT.

The chain couples TRBV6-5 to TRBJ1-1, with D maybe TRBD1 (5 bases). Germline lookup yields CDR1 MNHEY and CDR2 SVGAGI. V lost 5 bases to trimming and J lost 4 bases, with 8 bases between them. The CDR3 consists of 12 residues. The CDR3 DNA sequence: TGTGCCAGCAGTCGGGGGATCACTGAAGCTTTCTTT. Protein sequence: CASSRGITEAFF.

This chain uses TRBV28 with TRBJ2-7, with 7 bases that match TRBD1. Germline CDR1 MDHEN, CDR2 SYDVKM. V was pared by 3 bases and J by 9 bases, with 11 bases of the junction left unmatched. The CDR3 is 14 amino acids. The CDR3 is CASSFRDRVLGQYF. The CDR3 coding sequence is TGTGCCAGCAGTTTTCGTGACAGGGTATTAGGGCAGTACTTC.

V and J are TRBV11-2 and TRBJ1-1; D is unclear. Germline V gene sequence: CDR1 SGHAT, CDR2 FQNNGV. The CDR3 length is 15 residues. Trimming pared 1 base from V and 0 bases from J, leaving 9 bases between. The DNA of the CDR3 is TGTGCCAGCAGCTTAGGAACTAACATGAACACTGAAGCTTTCTTT. Encoded protein: CASSLGTNMNTEAFF. The full variable domain, with the rest looked up from reference TRBV11-2 and TRBJ1-1, is EAGVAQSPRYKIIEKRQSVAFWCNPISGHATLYWYQQILGQGPKLLIQFQNNGVVDDSQLPKDRFSAERLKGVDSTLKIQPAKLEDSAVYLCASSLGTNMNTEAFFGQGTRLTVV.

The chain is built from TRBV5-4 and TRBJ1-3; D perhaps matches TRBD1 (5 bases). Trimming cost V 2 bases and J 4 bases, with 7 bases left between them. Germline V lookup: CDR1 SGHNT, CDR2 YYREEE (reference sequence). The CDR3 sequence is 13 residues long. This chain's CDR3 is CASSFGAGNTIYF. The DNA for the CDR3 is TGTGCCAGCAGCTTCGGGGCGGGAAACACCATATATTTT.

This rearrangement joins TRBV19 to TRBJ1-4; D might be TRBD1 (6 bases). V dropped 3 bases and J dropped 8 bases, with 16 bases sitting between them. The CDR3 is made up of 15 amino acids. Germline V gives CDR1 LNHDA, CDR2 SQIVND (reference sequence). The CDR3 DNA follows: TGTGCCAGTAGTATCCACGCGGGGGCCGGGGAAAAACTGTTTTTT. Translated: CASSIHAGAGEKLFF.

This chain links TRBV5-4 with TRBJ1-2; 8 nucleotides agree with TRBD1. Germline CDR1 is SGHNT and CDR2 is YYREEE (reference sequence). This CDR3 is 14 amino acids long. V trimming: 0 bases; J trimming: 6 bases; junction bases outside the gene matches: 4. The CDR3 DNA follows: TGTGCCAGCAGCTTGGTTCAGGGGGCGGATGGCTACACCTTC. Its protein product is CASSLVQGADGYTF.

The V and J genes are TRBV7-2 and TRBJ1-5; TRBD1 aligns across 9 bases. Germline V gene sequence: CDR1 SGHTA, CDR2 FQGNSA. The trim removed 5 bases at V and 7 bases at J, leaving 3 bases unmatched. This CDR3 contains 13 residues. DNA of the CDR3: TGTGCCAGCAGCCCCACAGGGGGCCAGCCCCAGCATTTT. Its protein product is CASSPTGGQPQHF. The variable domain in full, with the rest retrieved from reference TRBV7-2 and TRBJ1-5, is GAGVSQSPSNKVTEKGKDVELRCDPISGHTALYWYRQSLGQGLEFLIYFQGNSAPDKSGLPSDRFSAERTGGSVSTLTIQRTQQEDSAVYLCASSPTGGQPQHFGDGTRLSIL.

This clone was recorded only once. The CDR3 region has the DNA TGTGCCACCAGCAGAGATCTGACTAGCGGGGGAGCGTACCAAGAGACCCAGTACTTC. Amino acid sequence: CATSRDLTSGGAYQETQYF. This sequence joins TRBV15 and TRBJ2-5; 12 bases are a match to TRBD2. Germline V gene data show CDR1 as LNHNV and CDR2 as YYDKDF (reference sequence). V was pared by 0 bases and J by 0 bases, with 8 bases of the junction left unmatched. The CDR3 totals 19 residues.

The chain combines TRBV2 with TRBJ1-4; perhaps TRBD1 as D (5 bases). This CDR3 spans 13 amino acids. The germline V and J ends were trimmed by 7 bases and 8 bases, with 14 bases remaining between them. Germline V gives CDR1 SNHLY, CDR2 FYNNEI. CDR3 nucleotides: TGTGCCAGCAATTGGGAGGGGAAGGAAAAACTGTTTTTT. It is translated as CASNWEGKEKLFF.

The rearrangement joins TRBV11-2 to TRBJ2-4, with D perhaps matching TRBD1 (6 bases). This CDR3 spans 17 amino acids. CDR1 is SGHAT and CDR2 is FQNNGV in the germline V gene. Trimming removed 1 base at V and 1 base at J, with 14 bases between. The CDR3 DNA sequence: TGTGCCAGCAGCTTAGGCTTCAGGGGTAGCGCCAAAAACATTCAGTACTTC. Encoded protein: CASSLGFRGSAKNIQYF.

The chain carries TRBV21-1 and TRBJ1-1; the table's D call, TRBD1, has no DNA check behind it. TRBV21-1 represents a pseudogene. The CDR3 sequence is 15 residues long. CDR3 sequence: CASSNRDRVNTEAFF. The CDR3 region has the DNA TGTGCCAGCAGCAACCGGGACAGGGTGAACACTGAAGCTTTCTTT.

Here the CDR3 reads CASSLAPTNYGYTF. In DNA form, the CDR3 reads TGCGCCAGCAGCTTGGCCCCGACAAACTATGGCTACACCTTC. V gene TRBV5-1 combines with J gene TRBJ1-2; D unclear. V lost 0 bases to trimming and J lost 2 bases, with 8 bases between them. This CDR3 is built from 14 residues. Germline lookup yields CDR1 SGHRS and CDR2 YFSETQ.

This chain connects TRBV5-4 to TRBJ1-6; 8 bases agree with TRBD1. This CDR3 is 16 amino acids long. CDR1 is SGHNT and CDR2 is YYREEE in the germline V gene (reference sequence). V shed 4 bases and J 6 bases; nucleotides not matched to a gene: 9. The CDR3 nucleotides read TGTGCCAGCAGCCCCGGACAGGGTAGTTCTAATTCACCCCTCCACTTT. Translation: CASSPGQGSSNSPLHF.

The chain links TRBV18 to TRBJ1-1; weak D call: TRBD1 (5 bases). Per germline, CDR1 KGHSH and CDR2 LQKENI. CDR3 length: 14 residues. The V end lost 5 bases, the J end lost 1 base, and 11 bases lay between the germline ends. CDR3 loop: CASSADGGNTEAFF. DNA for the CDR3: TGTGCCAGCTCAGCGGATGGGGGGAACACTGAAGCTTTCTTT.

The count of this clone is one. V is TRBV5-4 and J is TRBJ2-2; 11 bases line up with TRBD1. The J segment lost 6 bases and the V segment lost 2 bases, leaving 3 bases of the junction unmatched. The germline V gene has CDR1 SGHNT and CDR2 YYREEE (reference sequence). This CDR3 region has 15 residues. CDR3 protein: CASSFGTGGAGELFF. CDR3 bases: TGTGCCAGCAGCTTTGGGACAGGGGGTGCCGGGGAGCTGTTTTTT. The full variable domain, its missing parts supplied by reference TRBV5-4 and TRBJ2-2, is ETGVTQSPTHLIKTRGQQVTLRCSSQSGHNTVSWYQQALGQGPQFIFQYYREEENGRGNFPPRFSGLQFPNYSSELNVNALELDDSALYLCASSFGTGGAGELFFGEGSRLTVL.

The rearrangement joins TRBV20-1 to TRBJ2-7; no firm D call. CDR3 length: 11 residues. The V end was cut by 3 bases, the J end by 6 bases, with 9 bases between. Per germline, CDR1 DFQATT and CDR2 SNEGSKA (reference sequence). The DNA for the CDR3 is TGCAGTGCTAGGACGCCTACCGAGCAGTACTTC. As protein: CSARTPTEQYF.

This chain joins TRBV7-6 and TRBJ2-7; 10 bases are a match to TRBD1. The V segment lost 5 bases and the J segment 1 base; nucleotides outside the gene matches: 8. Germline V lookup: CDR1 SGHVS, CDR2 FNYEAQ. The CDR3 covers 16 residues. The CDR3 DNA follows: TGTGCCAGCAGCGTCCAACCGGGACAGGGGTCCTACGAGCAGTACTTC. Encoded protein: CASSVQPGQGSYEQYF.

The sample holds one count of this clone. The V gene is TRBV7-2, the J gene TRBJ1-1; D unclear. The CDR3 sequence is 14 residues long. Germline-derived CDR1 and CDR2 are SGHTA and FQGNSA. Trimming took off 1 base at V and 0 bases at J, with 6 bases between the two ends. The CDR3 DNA is TGTGCCAGCAGCTTAGTTCATGTGAACACTGAAGCTTTCTTT. Translation: CASSLVHVNTEAFF.

The rearrangement uses TRBV7-3 and TRBJ2-2; D possibly corresponds to TRBD1 (6 bases). Looked up from germline, CDR1 is SGHTA and CDR2 is FQGTGA. Trimming cost V 5 bases and J 0 bases, with 10 bases left between them. The CDR3 is 15 residues long. CDR3 nucleotide sequence: TGTGCCAGCAGCCCGGACAGAACGAACACCGGGGAGCTGTTTTTT. The encoded protein is CASSPDRTNTGELFF.

This chain joins TRBV18 and TRBJ1-5; D gene ambiguous. Trimming shortened V by 5 bases and J by 7 bases, and 9 bases separated the two germline ends. The V gene's germline CDR1 is KGHSH and CDR2 LQKENI. The CDR3 sequence is 12 residues long. The CDR3 region is CASSGDRQPQHF. The CDR3 DNA follows: TGTGCCAGCTCAGGGGATAGGCAGCCCCAGCATTTT.

The CDR3, as DNA: TGTGCCAGCAGTGTATTGAACACTGAAGCTTTCTTT. Its protein is CASSVLNTEAFF. The genes are TRBV2 and TRBJ1-1, with D uncertain. Germline CDR1 SNHLY, CDR2 FYNNEI. This CDR3 is built from 12 residues. The germline V and J ends were trimmed by 4 bases and 0 bases, with 3 bases remaining between them.

This clone was recorded once. The chain recombines TRBV4-1 with TRBJ2-5; 9 nucleotides line up with TRBD2. The trim removed 8 bases at V and 4 bases at J, leaving 5 bases unmatched. The CDR3 is made up of 13 amino acids. CDR1 and CDR2 from the germline V gene are MGHRA and YSYEKL. The CDR3 sequence: CASGKTSGETQYF. The CDR3, as DNA: TGCGCCAGCGGGAAGACTAGCGGAGAGACCCAGTACTTC.

The chain couples TRBV5-4 to TRBJ2-7; no clear D gene. The CDR3 length is 14 residues. Looked up from germline, CDR1 is SGHNT and CDR2 is YYREEE (reference sequence). Trimming removed 2 bases at V and 0 bases at J, with 9 bases between. The CDR3 DNA is TGTGCCAGCAGCTTCGACGGTCCCTCCTACGAGCAGTACTTC. Translation gives CASSFDGPSYEQYF.

On this clone itself: Its ends do not fully match the called genes, so a read error is possible. The chain employs TRBV28 and TRBJ2-7; D is possibly TRBD1 or TRBD2 (7 bases each). The length of the CDR3 is 15 residues. The V gene's germline CDR1 is MDHEN and CDR2 SYDVKM. The CDR3 coding sequence is TGTGCCAGCAGCCCCAGATTGATCAGGGGGGGGTCGATTGTCTTC. Protein sequence: CASSPRLIRGGSIVF.